A single sample gave rise to the 26 T cell receptor beta chains below, sequenced in a study of T cell clones after liver transplantation. Profiling relied on immunoSEQ multiplex PCR, and the TCRdb table lists in-frame clones only, not all of them. In the table there are roughly 15,000 clones, roughly 84% of which are singletons. This material consisted of CD8+ T cells from blood, taken approximately 43 months after liver transplant. These receptors all stem from a human patient who received a liver transplant. The graft donor may be the source of some T cells.

This clone came up a few times. The chain joins TRBV5-1 to TRBJ2-2, with D possibly matching TRBD2 (5 bases). Deletions cut 0 bases from V and 7 bases from J, with 16 bases between. CDR3 length: 16 residues. The germline gives CDR1 SGHRS, CDR2 YFSETQ. The CDR3 DNA follows: TGCGCCAGCAGCTTGGTCTCTTTAGGAGGCGGCGGGGAGCTGTTTTTT. Protein product: CASSLVSLGGGGELFF.

The chain couples TRBV19 to TRBJ2-2; 9 bases line up with TRBD2. J lost 3 bases, V lost 5 bases, and 4 bases had no gene match. The length of the CDR3 is 15 residues. Germline lookup yields CDR1 LNHDA and CDR2 SQIVND (reference sequence). The DNA of the CDR3 is TGTGCCAGTAGTCAACTAGCGGGTTACACCGGGGAGCTGTTTTTT. Residues: CASSQLAGYTGELFF.

The genes are TRBV6-6 and TRBJ1-2, with TRBD1 identical over 11 bases. CDR1 is MNHNY, CDR2 SVGAGI, per germline (reference sequence). The CDR3 runs 13 residues. The junction had 5 bases not matched to a gene; V was cut back by 6 bases and J by 8 bases. The CDR3 loop reads CASRPGTGGGYTF. CDR3 in DNA: TGTGCCAGCAGGCCTGGGACAGGGGGAGGCTACACCTTC.

The chain recombines TRBV4-3 with TRBJ1-5, with D possibly TRBD1 on 6 matching bases. The V gene lost 4 bases and the J gene lost 7 bases, with 26 bases spanning the gap. The CDR3 consists of 18 residues. CDR1 and CDR2 (germline): LGHNA, YSLEER. The CDR3 protein is CASSPILLDSGTTQPQHF. CDR3 coding DNA: TGCGCCAGCAGCCCCATCCTATTGGACAGTGGCACTACCCAGCCCCAGCATTTT.

The chain links TRBV11-2 to TRBJ1-1, with 9 bases aligning to TRBD1. Germline values: CDR1 SGHAT, CDR2 FQNNGV. The CDR3 loop spans 15 amino acids. Trimming cost V 5 bases and J 4 bases; bases outside gene matches: 8. The CDR3: CASSLTGGSGTEAFF. The CDR3 DNA is TGTGCCAGCAGCCTTACAGGGGGCTCGGGCACTGAAGCTTTCTTT. Together with reference TRBV11-2 and TRBJ1-1, the CDR3 gives the full variable domain: EAGVAQSPRYKIIEKRQSVAFWCNPISGHATLYWYQQILGQGPKLLIQFQNNGVVDDSQLPKDRFSAERLKGVDSTLKIQPAKLEDSAVYLCASSLTGGSGTEAFFGQGTRLTVV.

V is TRBV19 and J is TRBJ1-1; D ambiguous. The CDR3 is 16 residues long. Germline V gene lookup returns CDR1 LNHDA and CDR2 SQIVND (reference sequence). V was trimmed by 3 bases and J by 3 bases, leaving 17 bases between them. CDR3 protein: CASSITPGSWYTEAFF. The CDR3 DNA sequence: TGTGCCAGTAGTATTACGCCGGGGAGTTGGTACACTGAAGCTTTCTTT.

The chain couples TRBV28 to TRBJ1-1; 7 bases are a match to TRBD1. V gave up 6 bases and J gave up 0 bases; unmatched junction bases: 7. This CDR3 region has 15 residues. The germline V gene encodes CDR1 MDHEN and CDR2 SYDVKM. The CDR3 is CASSLTGLMNTEAFF. The CDR3 DNA sequence: TGTGCCAGCAGCTTGACAGGGCTTATGAACACTGAAGCTTTCTTT.

The chain is built from TRBV7-3 and TRBJ2-5; 10 bases line up with TRBD2. CDR1 SGHTA and CDR2 FQGTGA come from the germline V gene. After removal of 5 bases from V and 0 bases from J, the junction contained 3 bases not matched to a gene. The CDR3 sequence is 15 residues long. This CDR3 is CASSPGLADQETQYF. The CDR3 coding sequence is TGTGCCAGCAGCCCAGGACTAGCGGACCAAGAGACCCAGTACTTC.

The chain couples TRBV6-5 to TRBJ1-1; no clear D gene. V shed 4 bases and J shed 2 bases, with 14 bases lying between them. The CDR3 spans 15 residues. Germline V gives CDR1 MNHEY, CDR2 SVGAGI. The CDR3 sequence: CASSLERSLNTEAFF. The CDR3 region has the DNA TGTGCCAGCAGTTTAGAACGGAGCTTAAACACTGAAGCTTTCTTT.

The chain uses TRBV7-8 and TRBJ2-7; 9 bases agree with TRBD1. The CDR3 extends over 14 amino acids. CDR1 is SGHVS and CDR2 is FQNEAQ in the germline V gene. The junction had 5 bases not matched to a gene; V was cut back by 5 bases and J by 3 bases. The CDR3 DNA reads as TGTGCCAGCAGCACAGGACAGGGGATCTACGAGCAGTACTTC. Its translation: CASSTGQGIYEQYF.

The chain recombines TRBV6-5 with TRBJ1-6; possibly TRBD1 for D (5 bases). CDR1 is MNHEY, CDR2 SVGAGI, per germline. This CDR3 region has 15 residues. Trimming removed 2 bases at V and 11 bases at J, with 16 bases between. The CDR3 nucleotides are TGTGCCAGCAGTTACGAGGTGGTGGGGCACGCACCCCTCCACTTT. It specifies CASSYEVVGHAPLHF.

CDR3 residues: CASSPSWQGDSYEQYF. The CDR3, as DNA: TGTGCCAGTAGTCCATCTTGGCAGGGGGACTCCTACGAGCAGTACTTC. J is TRBJ2-7 and V is TRBV19, with 7 bases that match TRBD1. V gave up 5 bases and J gave up 0 bases; unmatched junction bases: 10. This CDR3 is 16 amino acids long. Germline values: CDR1 LNHDA, CDR2 SQIVND (reference sequence).

The V and J genes are TRBV9 and TRBJ2-5; D is uncertain. Trimming removed 0 bases from V and 4 bases from J, with 4 bases in between. This CDR3 has 12 amino acids. CDR1 and CDR2 (germline): SGDLS, YYNGEE. The CDR3 region is CASSVDGETQYF. The DNA of the CDR3 is TGTGCCAGCAGCGTAGATGGAGAGACCCAGTACTTC. The variable domain in full, completed from reference TRBV9 and TRBJ2-5, reads DSGVTQTPKHLITATGQRVTLRCSPRSGDLSVYWYQQSLDQGLQFLIQYYNGEERAKGNILERFSAQQFPDLHSELNLSSLELGDSALYFCASSVDGETQYFGPGTRLLVL.

V gene TRBV9 combines with J gene TRBJ1-6, with D maybe TRBD1 (6 bases). Trimming shortened V by 2 bases and J by 6 bases, and 9 bases separated the two germline ends. The CDR3 runs 14 residues. Looked up from germline, CDR1 is SGDLS and CDR2 is YYNGEE. Here the CDR3 DNA reads TGTGCCAGCAGCGTCGAGGGGGGTAATTCACCCCTCCACTTT. As protein: CASSVEGGNSPLHF.

The chain has TRBV28 and TRBJ2-7; D ambiguous. Germline lookup yields CDR1 MDHEN and CDR2 SYDVKM. This CDR3 has 16 residues. Trimming left V 6 bases short and J 1 base short, with 19 bases between. CDR3 sequence reads: CASSPGRLLISYEQYF. CDR3 sequence (DNA): TGTGCCAGCAGCCCCGGTAGACTCCTAATTTCCTACGAGCAGTACTTC.

The V and J genes are TRBV7-9 and TRBJ1-3; no clear D. The CDR3 has 15 amino acids. V gave up 3 bases and J gave up 6 bases, with 15 bases separating them. Germline V CDR1 and CDR2: SEHNR, FQNEAQ (reference sequence). This chain's CDR3 is CASSFKAADSNTIYF. The CDR3 DNA reads TGTGCCAGCAGCTTCAAAGCGGCGGACTCAAACACCATATATTTT.

The chain has TRBV28 and TRBJ2-2; 9 bases match TRBD2. CDR3 length: 14 amino acids. Germline V CDR1 and CDR2: MDHEN, SYDVKM. With 4 bases clipped from V and 8 bases from J, the junction kept 5 bases outside the gene matches. In nucleotides, the CDR3 is TGTGCCAGCAGTTGGTCGACTAGCGGAGGGGAGCTGTTTTTT. Amino acid sequence: CASSWSTSGGELFF.

J is TRBJ2-2 and V is TRBV6-6; D might be TRBD2 (5 bases). This CDR3 is built from 12 residues. Germline V gene sequence: CDR1 MNHNY, CDR2 SVGAGI (reference sequence). The V and J ends lost 4 bases and 13 bases respectively, with 13 bases between them. The CDR3 sequence is CASSLGSEGLFF. CDR3 DNA: TGTGCCAGCAGTTTAGGGTCAGAGGGGCTGTTTTTT.

The chain has TRBV27 and TRBJ2-7; a weak D match, TRBD2 (5 bases). CDR3 length: 15 amino acids. Trimming pared 0 bases from V and 3 bases from J, leaving 12 bases between. Per germline, CDR1 MNHEY and CDR2 SMNVEV (reference sequence). The CDR3 sequence: CASSLSEAGNYEQYF. The CDR3 DNA sequence: TGTGCCAGCAGTTTATCGGAGGCAGGAAACTACGAGCAGTACTTC.

The chain employs TRBV7-3 and TRBJ2-3, with 7 bases lining up with TRBD2. The V segment lost 1 base and the J segment 0 bases; nucleotides outside the gene matches: 10. The germline V gene encodes CDR1 SGHTA and CDR2 FQGTGA. The CDR3 runs to 18 residues. DNA of the CDR3: TGTGCCAGCAGCTTAATCCCGGGGGGATTTACTAGCACAGATACGCAGTATTTT. It is translated as CASSLIPGGFTSTDTQYF. The full variable domain, in which reference TRBV7-3 and TRBJ2-3 provide the parts outside the CDR3, is GAGVSQTPSNKVTEKGKYVELRCDPISGHTALYWYRQSLGQGPEFLIYFQGTGAADDSGLPNDRFFAVRPEGSVSTLKIQRTERGDSAVYLCASSLIPGGFTSTDTQYFGPGTRLTVL.

The sample holds one count of this clone. The chain carries TRBV14 and TRBJ2-7, with D tentatively TRBD2 (7 bases). Germline lookup yields CDR1 SGHDN and CDR2 FVKESK. The germline V and J ends were trimmed by 4 bases and 2 bases, with 21 bases remaining between them. The CDR3 contains 17 residues. Here the CDR3 DNA reads TGTGCCAGCAGCCCCTTTGGAGCGGGGACACCGACCTACGAGCAGTACTTC. This gives the protein CASSPFGAGTPTYEQYF.

The J gene is TRBJ2-5, the V gene TRBV6-5; 7 positions match TRBD2. This CDR3 region has 14 residues. Unmatched junction bases numbered 5, after V lost 6 bases and J lost 1 base. Germline CDR1 reads MNHEY; CDR2 reads SVGAGI. The CDR3 protein is CASSPGTIQETQYF. The CDR3 DNA is TGTGCCAGCAGCCCCGGGACTATCCAAGAGACCCAGTACTTC.

This chain links TRBV18 with TRBJ2-4, with TRBD1 as a possible D gene (5 bases). The CDR3 contains 15 residues. Trimming took 2 bases from V and 0 from J, leaving 8 bases between them. Per the germline V gene, CDR1 is KGHSH and CDR2 is LQKENI. The CDR3 spells CASSPGALAKNIQYF. CDR3 bases: TGTGCCAGCTCACCAGGGGCTCTAGCCAAAAACATTCAGTACTTC.

CDR3 loop: CASSLLNVAGVKETQYF. DNA of the CDR3: TGTGCCAGCAGTTTATTGAATGTGGCGGGAGTAAAAGAGACCCAGTACTTC. The chain recombines TRBV27 with TRBJ2-5, with 7 bases matching TRBD2. There are 17 residues in the CDR3. Germline CDR1 reads MNHEY; CDR2 reads SMNVEV (reference sequence). V gave up 1 base and J gave up 3 bases; unmatched junction bases: 11.

The chain couples TRBV13 to TRBJ2-7; tentatively, D is TRBD2 (6 bases). The germline gives CDR1 PRHDT, CDR2 FYEKMQ (reference sequence). The V and J ends lost 3 bases and 0 bases respectively, with 12 bases between them. The CDR3 extends over 15 amino acids. CDR3 in amino acids: CASSFRGGSSYEQYF. The CDR3 DNA reads as TGTGCCAGCAGCTTTCGAGGAGGGAGCTCCTACGAGCAGTACTTC.

V gene TRBV9 combines with J gene TRBJ2-3; tentative D call: TRBD2 (5 bases). Germline CDR1 SGDLS, CDR2 YYNGEE. CDR3 length: 15 residues. The V end lost 3 bases, the J end lost 5 bases, and 16 bases lay between the germline ends. The CDR3 loop is CASSALHDGEDTQYF. In nucleotides, the CDR3 is TGTGCCAGCAGCGCCCTCCACGACGGGGAAGATACGCAGTATTTT.